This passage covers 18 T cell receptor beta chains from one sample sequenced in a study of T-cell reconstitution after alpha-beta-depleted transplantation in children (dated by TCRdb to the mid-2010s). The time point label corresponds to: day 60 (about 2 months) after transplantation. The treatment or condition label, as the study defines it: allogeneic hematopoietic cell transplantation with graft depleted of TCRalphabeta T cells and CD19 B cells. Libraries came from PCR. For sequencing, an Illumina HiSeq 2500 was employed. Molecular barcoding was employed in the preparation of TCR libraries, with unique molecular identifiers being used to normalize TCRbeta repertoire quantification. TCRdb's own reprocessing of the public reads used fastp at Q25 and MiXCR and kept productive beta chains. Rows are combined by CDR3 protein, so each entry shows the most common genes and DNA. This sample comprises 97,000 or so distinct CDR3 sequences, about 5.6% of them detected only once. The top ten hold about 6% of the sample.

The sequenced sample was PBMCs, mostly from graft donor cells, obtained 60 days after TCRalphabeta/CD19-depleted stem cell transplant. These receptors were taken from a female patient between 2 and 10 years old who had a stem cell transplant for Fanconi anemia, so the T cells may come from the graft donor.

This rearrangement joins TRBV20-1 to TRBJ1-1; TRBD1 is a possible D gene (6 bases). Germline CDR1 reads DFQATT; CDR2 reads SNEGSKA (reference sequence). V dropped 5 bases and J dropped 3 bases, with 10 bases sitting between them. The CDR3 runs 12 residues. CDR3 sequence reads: CSAGGGYTEAFF. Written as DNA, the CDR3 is TGCAGTGCTGGAGGGGGGTACACTGAAGCTTTCTTT.

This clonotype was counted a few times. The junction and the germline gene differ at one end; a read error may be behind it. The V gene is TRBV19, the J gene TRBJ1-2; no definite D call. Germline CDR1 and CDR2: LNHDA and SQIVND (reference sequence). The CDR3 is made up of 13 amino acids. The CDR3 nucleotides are TGTGCTAGTAGTGTCCGGCCTAACTATGGCTACACCTTC. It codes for CASSVRPNYGYTF.

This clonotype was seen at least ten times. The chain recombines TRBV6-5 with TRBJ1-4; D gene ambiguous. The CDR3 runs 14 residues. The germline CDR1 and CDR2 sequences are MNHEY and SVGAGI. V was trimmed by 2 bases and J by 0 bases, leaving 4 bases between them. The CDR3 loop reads CASSYGTTNEKLFF. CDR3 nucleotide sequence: TGTGCCAGCAGTTACGGGACAACTAATGAAAAACTGTTTTTT.

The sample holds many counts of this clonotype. The CDR3 DNA reads as TGTGCCAGCGATAAGACAGGGGAGGGGGAGCAGTACTTC. This codes for CASDKTGEGEQYF. The chain combines TRBV6-5 with TRBJ2-7; D perhaps matches TRBD1 (8 bases). The ends were cut back, 8 bases at V and 7 bases at J, with 18 bases in the middle. The CDR3 contains 13 residues. Germline CDR1 is MNHEY and CDR2 is SVGAGI.

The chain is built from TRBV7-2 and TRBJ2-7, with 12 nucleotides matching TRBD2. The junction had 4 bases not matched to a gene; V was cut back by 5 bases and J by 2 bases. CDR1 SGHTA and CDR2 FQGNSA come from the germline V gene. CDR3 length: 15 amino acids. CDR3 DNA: TGTGCCAGCAGCGCCCTAGCGGGGGGGGCCTACGAGCAGTACTTC. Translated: CASSALAGGAYEQYF.

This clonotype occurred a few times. Written as DNA, the CDR3 is TGCAGTGCTAGTACGCACTTCCTAGGCCTCACTGAAGCTTTCTTT. This translates into CSASTHFLGLTEAFF. The chain recombines TRBV20-1 with TRBJ1-1; D gene ambiguous. Germline loops: CDR1 DFQATT, CDR2 SNEGSKA (reference sequence). This CDR3 is 15 amino acids long. Trimming took off 3 bases at V and 4 bases at J, with 18 bases between the two ends.

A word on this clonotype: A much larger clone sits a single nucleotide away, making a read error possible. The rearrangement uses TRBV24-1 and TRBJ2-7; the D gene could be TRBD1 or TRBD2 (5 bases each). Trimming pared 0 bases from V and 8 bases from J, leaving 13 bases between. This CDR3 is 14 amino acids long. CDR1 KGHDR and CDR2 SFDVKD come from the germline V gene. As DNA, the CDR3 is TGTGCCACCAGTGATTTGGCTCGGGGCAACCAGCAGTACTTC. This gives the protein CATSDLARGNQQYF.

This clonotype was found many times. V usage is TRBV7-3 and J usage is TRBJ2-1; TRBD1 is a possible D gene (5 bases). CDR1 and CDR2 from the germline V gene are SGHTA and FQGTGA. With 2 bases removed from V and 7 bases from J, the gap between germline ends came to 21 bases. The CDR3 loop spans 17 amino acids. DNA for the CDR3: TGTGCCAGCAGCTTAGCTCAGGGAAGCTTTAGTGGGAATGAGCAGTTCTTC. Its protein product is CASSLAQGSFSGNEQFF.

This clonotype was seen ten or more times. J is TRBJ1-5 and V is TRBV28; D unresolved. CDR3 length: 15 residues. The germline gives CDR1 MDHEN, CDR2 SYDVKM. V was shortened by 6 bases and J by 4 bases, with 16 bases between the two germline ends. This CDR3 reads CASSVPHSGNQPQHF. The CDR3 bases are TGTGCCAGCAGCGTCCCACACTCGGGGAATCAGCCCCAGCATTTT.

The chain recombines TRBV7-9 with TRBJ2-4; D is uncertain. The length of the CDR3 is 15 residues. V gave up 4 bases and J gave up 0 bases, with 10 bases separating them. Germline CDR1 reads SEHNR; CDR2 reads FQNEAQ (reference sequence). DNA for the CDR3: TGTGCCAGCAGCTCGCTAGGGTTAGCCAAAAACATTCAGTACTTC. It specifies CASSSLGLAKNIQYF.

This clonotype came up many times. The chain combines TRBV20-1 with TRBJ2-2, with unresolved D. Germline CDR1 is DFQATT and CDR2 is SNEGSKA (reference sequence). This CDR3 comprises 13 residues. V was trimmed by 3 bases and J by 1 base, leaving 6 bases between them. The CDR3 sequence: CSARRGNTGELFF. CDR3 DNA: TGCAGTGCTAGGAGAGGGAACACCGGGGAGCTGTTTTTT.

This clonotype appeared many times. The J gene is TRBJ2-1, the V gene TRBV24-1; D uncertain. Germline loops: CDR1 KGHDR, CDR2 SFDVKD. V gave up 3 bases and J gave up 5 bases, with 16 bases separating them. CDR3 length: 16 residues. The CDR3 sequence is CATSDPGPASHNEQFF. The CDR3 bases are TGTGCCACCAGTGATCCTGGACCGGCCTCTCACAATGAGCAGTTCTTC.

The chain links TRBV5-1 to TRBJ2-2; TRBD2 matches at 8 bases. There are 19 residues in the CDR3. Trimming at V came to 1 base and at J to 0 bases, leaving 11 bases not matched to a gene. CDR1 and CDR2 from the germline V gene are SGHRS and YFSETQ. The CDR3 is CASSLYGGSGIPNTGELFF. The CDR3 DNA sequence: TGCGCCAGCAGCTTGTATGGTGGTAGCGGGATACCGAACACCGGGGAGCTGTTTTTT.

DNA for the CDR3: TGTGCCTGGAGTAGGTTCAGGGGTAATAATTCACCCCTCCACTTT. It specifies CAWSRFRGNNSPLHF. The chain employs TRBV30 and TRBJ1-6, with D maybe TRBD1 (6 bases). This CDR3 comprises 15 residues. Trimming stripped 2 bases from V and 5 bases from J, with 13 bases between. The germline gives CDR1 GTSNPN, CDR2 SVGIG (reference sequence).

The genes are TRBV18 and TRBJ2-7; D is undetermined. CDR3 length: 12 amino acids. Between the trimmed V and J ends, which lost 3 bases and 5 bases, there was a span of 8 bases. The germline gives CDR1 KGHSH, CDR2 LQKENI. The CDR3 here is CASSPFGHEQYF. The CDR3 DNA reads TGTGCCAGCTCACCTTTTGGCCACGAGCAGTACTTC.

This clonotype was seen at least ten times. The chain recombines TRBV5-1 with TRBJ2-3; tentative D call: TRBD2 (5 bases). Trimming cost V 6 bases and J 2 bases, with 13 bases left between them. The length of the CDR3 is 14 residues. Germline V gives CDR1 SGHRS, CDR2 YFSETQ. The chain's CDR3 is CASMRADFTDTQYF. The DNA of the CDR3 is TGCGCCAGCATGAGAGCGGACTTCACAGATACGCAGTATTTT.

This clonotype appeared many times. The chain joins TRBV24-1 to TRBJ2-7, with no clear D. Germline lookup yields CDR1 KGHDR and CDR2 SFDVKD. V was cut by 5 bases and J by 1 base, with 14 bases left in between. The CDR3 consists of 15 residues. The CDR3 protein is CATSGVVGSSYEQYF. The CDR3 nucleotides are TGTGCCACCAGTGGGGTAGTAGGCTCTTCCTACGAGCAGTACTTC.

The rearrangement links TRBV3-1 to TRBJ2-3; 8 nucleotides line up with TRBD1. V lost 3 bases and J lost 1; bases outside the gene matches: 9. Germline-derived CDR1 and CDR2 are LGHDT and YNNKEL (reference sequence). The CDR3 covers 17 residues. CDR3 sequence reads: CASSQLGQGLGTDTQYF. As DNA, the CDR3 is TGTGCCAGCAGCCAGCTCGGACAGGGTTTGGGCACAGATACGCAGTATTTT.